These 13 T cell receptor beta chains were sequenced from one sample in a study of HIV-infected patients and healthy controls. MiXCR, run by TCRdb on the 5' RACE reads, gives a single entry per CDR3 protein. The sample gives tens of thousands of distinct CDR3 sequences, 19% of which show up once; more than 1.4% is in the top ten. What was sequenced was CD4+ T cells from blood. The receptors were gathered from a human donor in good health.

This clonotype has just one count. V is TRBV27 and J is TRBJ1-1; D remains unclear. Germline V gives CDR1 MNHEY, CDR2 SMNVEV (reference sequence). V gave up 5 bases and J gave up 0 bases, with 13 bases separating them. This CDR3 has 15 amino acids. CDR3 sequence (DNA): TGTGCCAGCAGTCAATCAAGCCTCCTGAACACTGAAGCTTTCTTT. Translating gives CASSQSSLLNTEAFF.

The chain links TRBV15 to TRBJ2-3; D not resolved. CDR1 LNHNV and CDR2 YYDKDF come from the germline V gene (reference sequence). Trimming left V 1 base short and J 2 bases short, with 13 bases between. This CDR3 contains 16 residues. Here the CDR3 DNA reads TGTGCCACCAGCAGAGGGCTATCTGGAGTCACAGATACGCAGTATTTT. It yields the protein CATSRGLSGVTDTQYF.

Concerning this clonotype itself: A much larger clone differs by one base, so this may be a read error. The chain has TRBV30 and TRBJ1-3, with 8 bases matching TRBD1. The CDR3 is made up of 15 amino acids. Germline lookup yields CDR1 GTSNPN and CDR2 SVGIG (reference sequence). The CDR3 nucleotides read TGTGTCTGGACTAAAACAGGGGGCTCTGGAAACACCATATATTTT. As protein: CVWTKTGGSGNTIYF. Complete variable domain (other parts from reference TRBV30 and TRBJ1-3): SQTIHQWPATLVQPVGSPLSLECTVEGTSNPNLYWYRQAAGRGLQLLFYSVGIGQISSEVPQNLSASRPQDRQFILSSKKLLLSDSGFYLCVWTKTGGSGNTIYFGEGSWLTVV.

This clonotype qualifies as medium-sized. The genes are TRBV12-2 and TRBJ1-5; the table calls TRBD1, which could not be checked here. TRBV12-2 corresponds to a pseudogene. The CDR3 contains 19 residues. CDR3 residues: CASRLAPHNRNYSNQPQHF. Written as DNA, the CDR3 is TGTGCAAGTCGCTTAGCTCCGCATAACAGGAATTATAGCAATCAGCCCCAGCATTTT.

The sample holds a few counts of this clonotype. V is TRBV7-9 and J is TRBJ2-7; weak D call: TRBD1 (5 bases). The V gene lost 5 bases and the J gene lost 5 bases, with 13 bases spanning the gap. Germline CDR1 and CDR2: SEHNR and FQNEAQ (reference sequence). This CDR3 spans 13 amino acids. Here the CDR3 reads CASSLAGSNEQYF. CDR3 coding DNA: TGTGCCAGCAGCCTGGCAGGGTCCAACGAGCAGTACTTC.

The rearrangement links TRBV10-2 to TRBJ1-5; the match to TRBD1 covers 7 bases. The length of the CDR3 is 13 residues. From germline, CDR1 is WSHSY and CDR2 SAAADI. V lost 3 bases, J lost 7 bases, and 3 bases stayed unmatched. Here the CDR3 reads CASSDTGEQPQHF. The CDR3 bases are TGCGCCAGCAGTGACACAGGGGAACAGCCCCAGCATTTT.

The table lists this clonotype with a few counts. The gene calls are TRBV20-1 and TRBJ2-7; tentatively, D is TRBD1 (6 bases). CDR3 length equals 15 residues. Germline V gene lookup returns CDR1 DFQATT and CDR2 SNEGSKA (reference sequence). V was pared by 5 bases and J by 6 bases, with 23 bases between. The CDR3 DNA follows: TGCAGTGCTCAAACGAACCTTATGAAAGGGGGCGAGCAGTACTTC. Amino acid sequence: CSAQTNLMKGGEQYF.

In its sample, this clonotype was seen a few times. J is TRBJ2-6 and V is TRBV12-3 or TRBV12-4, with D perhaps being TRBD1 or TRBD2 (5 bases each). V was pared by 3 bases and J by 4 bases, with 10 bases between. This CDR3 spans 15 amino acids. For the CDR3, the DNA is TGTGCCAGCAGTTTCCGGGACGGAGGGGCCAACGTCCTGACTTTC. Its translation: CASSFRDGGANVLTF.

There are many counts of this clonotype. J is TRBJ2-3 and V is TRBV5-1, with a tentative D call TRBD1 (5 bases). V was cut by 0 bases and J by 5 bases, with 10 bases left in between. This CDR3 region has 14 residues. The germline V gene has CDR1 SGHRS and CDR2 YFSETQ. CDR3 DNA sequence: TGCGCCAGCAGCTTGGGGGGCCCGGAAGATACGCAGTATTTT. Translated: CASSLGGPEDTQYF. Combining the CDR3 with reference TRBV5-1 and TRBJ2-3 gives the whole variable domain KAGVTQTPRYLIKTRGQQVTLSCSPISGHRSVSWYQQTPGQGLQFLFEYFSETQRNKGNFPGRFSGRQFSNSRSEMNVSTLELGDSALYLCASSLGGPEDTQYFGPGTRLTVL.

This clonotype has ten or more counts. V usage is TRBV30 and J usage is TRBJ2-3; D call uncertain. The V end lost 4 bases, the J end lost 0 bases, and 5 bases lay between the germline ends. The V gene's germline CDR1 is GTSNPN and CDR2 SVGIG (reference sequence). The CDR3 consists of 12 residues. The CDR3 here is CAWTLSTDTQYF. CDR3 nucleotide sequence: TGTGCCTGGACACTTAGCACAGATACGCAGTATTTT.

This clonotype was seen ten or more times. V and J are TRBV12-3 or TRBV12-4 and TRBJ1-5; a possible D gene is TRBD1 (5 bases). V shed 3 bases and J shed 5 bases, with 14 bases lying between them. The length of the CDR3 is 15 residues. The CDR3 DNA sequence: TGTGCCAGCAGTTTTTGGCAGGGAATAGATCAGCCCCAGCATTTT. This codes for CASSFWQGIDQPQHF.

In this sample, this clonotype turned up a few times. The chain employs TRBV20-1 and TRBJ1-5; D may be TRBD1 (5 bases). Germline assignment: CDR1 DFQATT and CDR2 SNEGSKA (reference sequence). The CDR3 loop spans 16 amino acids. Between the trimmed V and J ends, which lost 0 bases and 5 bases, there was a span of 17 bases. This chain's CDR3 is CSARDRVRGTDQPQHF. CDR3 DNA sequence: TGCAGTGCTAGAGATCGGGTTCGGGGGACCGATCAGCCCCAGCATTTT.

This clonotype was counted only a few times. The chain joins TRBV7-9 to TRBJ2-1; 8 nucleotides agree with TRBD2. V was pared by 5 bases and J by 2 bases, with 11 bases of the junction left unmatched. The V gene's germline CDR1 is SEHNR and CDR2 FQNEAQ (reference sequence). This CDR3 contains 17 residues. CDR3 in DNA: TGTGCCAGCAGCCCCAGAGTGCGGGAGGCCGCCTACAATGAGCAGTTCTTC. It encodes CASSPRVREAAYNEQFF.